This T cell receptor beta chain was obtained from a study of early T cells in non-severe SARS-CoV-2 infection. This CDR3 region has 16 residues. V trimming: 4 bases; J trimming: 4 bases; junction bases outside the gene matches: 8. Germline CDR1 LGHNA, CDR2 YSLEER. Individual cDNA molecules received unique molecular identifiers. TCRdb ran MiXCR on the 5' RACE reads and lists one entry per CDR3 protein. Of approximately 62,000 distinct CDR3 sequences listed, under 15% are singletons. The specimen was whole blood. V and J are TRBV4-3 and TRBJ2-3; 10 bases are a match to TRBD2. The receptor was derived from an adult who was a healthcare worker with PCR-confirmed SARS-CoV-2 infection or an uninfected control (not recorded which). The CDR3 here is CASSRLSGGAADTQYF. DNA for the CDR3: TGCGCCAGCAGCCGTCTCAGCGGGGGGGCTGCAGATACGCAGTATTTT.